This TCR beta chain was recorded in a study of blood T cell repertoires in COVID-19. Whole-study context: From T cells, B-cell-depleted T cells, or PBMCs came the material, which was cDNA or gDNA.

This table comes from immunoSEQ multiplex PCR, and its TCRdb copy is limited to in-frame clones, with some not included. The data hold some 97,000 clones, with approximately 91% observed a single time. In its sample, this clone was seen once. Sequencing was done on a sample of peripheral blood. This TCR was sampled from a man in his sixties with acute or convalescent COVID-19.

CDR3 in DNA: TGCAGCGTTGAAGATAGGGGACAGGGGGCTTCTTACGAGCAGTACTTC. Amino acids: CSVEDRGQGASYEQYF. The V gene is TRBV29-1, the J gene TRBJ2-7, with TRBD1 matching over 12 bases. Germline CDR1 and CDR2: SQVTM and ANQGSEA. This CDR3 contains 16 residues. Trimming cost V 0 bases and J 4 bases; bases outside gene matches: 7.